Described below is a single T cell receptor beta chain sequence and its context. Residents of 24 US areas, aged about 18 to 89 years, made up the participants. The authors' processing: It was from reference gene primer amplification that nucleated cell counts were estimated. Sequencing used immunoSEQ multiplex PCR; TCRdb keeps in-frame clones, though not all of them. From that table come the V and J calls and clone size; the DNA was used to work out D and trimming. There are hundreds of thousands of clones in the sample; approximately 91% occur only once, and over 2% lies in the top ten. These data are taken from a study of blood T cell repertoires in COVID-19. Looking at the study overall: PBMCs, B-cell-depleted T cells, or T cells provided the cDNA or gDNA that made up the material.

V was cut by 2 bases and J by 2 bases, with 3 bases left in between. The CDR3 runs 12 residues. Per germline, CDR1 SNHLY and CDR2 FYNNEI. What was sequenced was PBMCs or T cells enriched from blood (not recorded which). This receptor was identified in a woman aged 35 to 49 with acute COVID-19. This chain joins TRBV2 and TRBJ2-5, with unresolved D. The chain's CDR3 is CASSERQETQYF. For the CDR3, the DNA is TGTGCCAGCAGTGAACGTCAAGAGACCCAGTACTTC.